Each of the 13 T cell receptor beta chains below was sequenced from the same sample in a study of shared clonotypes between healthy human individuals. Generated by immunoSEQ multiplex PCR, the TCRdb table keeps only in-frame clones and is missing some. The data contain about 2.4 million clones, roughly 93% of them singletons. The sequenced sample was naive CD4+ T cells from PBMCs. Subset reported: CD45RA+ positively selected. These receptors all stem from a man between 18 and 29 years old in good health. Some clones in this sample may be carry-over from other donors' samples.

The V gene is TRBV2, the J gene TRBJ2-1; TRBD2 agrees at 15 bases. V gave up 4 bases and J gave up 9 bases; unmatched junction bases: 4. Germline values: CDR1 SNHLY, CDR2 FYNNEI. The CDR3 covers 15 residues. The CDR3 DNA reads TGTGCCAGCAGTGCCCGGACTAGCGGGAGGGGTGAGCAGTTCTTC. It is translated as CASSARTSGRGEQFF.

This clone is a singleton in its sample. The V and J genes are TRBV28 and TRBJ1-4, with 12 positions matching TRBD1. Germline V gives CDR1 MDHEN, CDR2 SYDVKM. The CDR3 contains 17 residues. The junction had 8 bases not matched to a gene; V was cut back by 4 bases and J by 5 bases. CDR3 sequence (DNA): TGTGCCAGCAGTTGGGACAGGGGGCGACCAGGAAATGAAAAACTGTTTTTT. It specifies CASSWDRGRPGNEKLFF.

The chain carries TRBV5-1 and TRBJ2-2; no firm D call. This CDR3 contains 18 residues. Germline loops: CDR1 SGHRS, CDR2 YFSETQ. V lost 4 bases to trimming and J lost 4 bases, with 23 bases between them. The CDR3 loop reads CASSRWQDVVRSTGELFF. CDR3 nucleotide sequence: TGCGCCAGCAGCAGGTGGCAGGATGTAGTCCGGTCCACCGGGGAGCTGTTTTTT.

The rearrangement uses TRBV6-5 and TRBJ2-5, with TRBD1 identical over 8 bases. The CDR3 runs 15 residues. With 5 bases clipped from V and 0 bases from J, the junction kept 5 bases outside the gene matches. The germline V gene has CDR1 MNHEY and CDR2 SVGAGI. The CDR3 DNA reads TGTGCCAGCAGTGCCGGGGACAGGTACCAAGAGACCCAGTACTTC. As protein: CASSAGDRYQETQYF.

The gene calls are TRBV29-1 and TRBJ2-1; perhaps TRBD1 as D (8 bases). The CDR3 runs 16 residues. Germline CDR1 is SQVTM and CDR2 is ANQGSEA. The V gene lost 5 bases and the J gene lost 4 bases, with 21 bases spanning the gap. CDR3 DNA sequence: TGCAGCGTTCCCCCCCCGACAGGGGACTATTACAATGAGCAGTTCTTC. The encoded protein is CSVPPPTGDYYNEQFF.

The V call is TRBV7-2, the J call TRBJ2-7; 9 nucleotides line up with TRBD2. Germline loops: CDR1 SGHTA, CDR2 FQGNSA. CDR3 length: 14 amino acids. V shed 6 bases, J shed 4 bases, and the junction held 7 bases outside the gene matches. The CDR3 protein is CASSLAGRDYEQYF. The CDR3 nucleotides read TGTGCCAGCAGTCTAGCGGGACGAGATTACGAGCAGTACTTC.

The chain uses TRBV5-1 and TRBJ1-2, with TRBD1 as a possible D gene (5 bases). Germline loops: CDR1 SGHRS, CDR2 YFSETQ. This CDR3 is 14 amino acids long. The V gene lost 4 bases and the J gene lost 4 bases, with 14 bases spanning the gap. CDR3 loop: CASSLQGSGYGYTF. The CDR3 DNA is TGCGCCAGCAGCCTGCAGGGTAGTGGCTATGGCTACACCTTC. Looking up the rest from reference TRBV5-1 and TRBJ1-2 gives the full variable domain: KAGVTQTPRYLIKTRGQQVTLSCSPISGHRSVSWYQQTPGQGLQFLFEYFSETQRNKGNFPGRFSGRQFSNSRSEMNVSTLELGDSALYLCASSLQGSGYGYTFGSGTRLTVV.

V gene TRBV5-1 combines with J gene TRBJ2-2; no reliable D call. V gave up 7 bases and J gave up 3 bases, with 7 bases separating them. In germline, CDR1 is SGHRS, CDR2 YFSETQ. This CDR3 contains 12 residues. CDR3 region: CASRPDTGELFF. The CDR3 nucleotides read TGCGCCAGCCGCCCGGACACCGGGGAGCTGTTTTTT.

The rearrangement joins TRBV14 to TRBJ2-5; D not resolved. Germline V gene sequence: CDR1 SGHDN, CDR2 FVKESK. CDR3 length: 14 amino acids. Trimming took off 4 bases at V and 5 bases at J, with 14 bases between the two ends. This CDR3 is CASSRMGLGETQYF. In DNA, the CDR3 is TGTGCCAGCAGCCGCATGGGTCTCGGGGAGACCCAGTACTTC.

Here the CDR3 reads CSVGPGQGGSYEQYF. The CDR3 coding sequence is TGCAGCGTGGGGCCTGGACAGGGGGGCTCCTACGAGCAGTACTTC. This chain connects TRBV29-1 to TRBJ2-7; 10 bases are a match to TRBD1. The junction had 8 bases not matched to a gene; V was cut back by 6 bases and J by 0 bases. The CDR3 covers 15 residues. Germline CDR1 reads SQVTM; CDR2 reads ANQGSEA.

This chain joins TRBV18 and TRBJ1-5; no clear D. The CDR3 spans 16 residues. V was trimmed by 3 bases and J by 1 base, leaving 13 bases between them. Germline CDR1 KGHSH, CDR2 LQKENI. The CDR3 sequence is CASSPTDQGSNQPQHF. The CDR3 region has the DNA TGTGCCAGCTCACCTACGGATCAAGGAAGCAATCAGCCCCAGCATTTT.

The CDR3 coding sequence is TGTGCCAGCAGTCCGACTAGCGGGACCACCTACGAGCAGTACTTC. Translation: CASSPTSGTTYEQYF. The V call is TRBV6-5, the J call TRBJ2-7; 11 bases match TRBD2. CDR3 length: 15 amino acids. The germline V gene encodes CDR1 MNHEY and CDR2 SVGAGI. The V segment lost 5 bases and the J segment 2 bases; nucleotides outside the gene matches: 5.

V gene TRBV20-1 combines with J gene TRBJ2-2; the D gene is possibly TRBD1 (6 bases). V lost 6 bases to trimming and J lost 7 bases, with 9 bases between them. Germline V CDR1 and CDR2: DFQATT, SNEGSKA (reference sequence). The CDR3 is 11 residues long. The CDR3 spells CSAEGGGELFF. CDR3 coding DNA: TGCAGTGCCGAAGGGGGCGGGGAGCTGTTTTTT.